This T cell receptor (beta chain) was recovered during a study of CD8 T cells in ankylosing spondylitis. Germline V gene data show CDR1 as SQVTM and CDR2 as ANQGSEA. The CDR3 consists of 13 residues. The V segment lost 5 bases and the J segment 4 bases; nucleotides outside the gene matches: 3. TCRdb independently ran MiXCR on the 5' RACE reads; one entry per CDR3 protein. The sample gives 150,000 to 200,000 distinct CDR3 sequences, approximately 16% of which show up once; about 7.6% is in the top ten. In its sample, this clonotype was seen a few times. The sequencing sample was made of blood, either unsorted or a sorted T cell fraction (not recorded which). This chain connects TRBV29-1 to TRBJ2-1; 9 bases map to TRBD2. This sequence was found in a male donor with ankylosing spondylitis or in good health (not recorded which). CDR3 region: CSVSSGVYNEQFF. In DNA form, the CDR3 reads TGCAGCGTTTCTAGCGGGGTATACAATGAGCAGTTCTTC.